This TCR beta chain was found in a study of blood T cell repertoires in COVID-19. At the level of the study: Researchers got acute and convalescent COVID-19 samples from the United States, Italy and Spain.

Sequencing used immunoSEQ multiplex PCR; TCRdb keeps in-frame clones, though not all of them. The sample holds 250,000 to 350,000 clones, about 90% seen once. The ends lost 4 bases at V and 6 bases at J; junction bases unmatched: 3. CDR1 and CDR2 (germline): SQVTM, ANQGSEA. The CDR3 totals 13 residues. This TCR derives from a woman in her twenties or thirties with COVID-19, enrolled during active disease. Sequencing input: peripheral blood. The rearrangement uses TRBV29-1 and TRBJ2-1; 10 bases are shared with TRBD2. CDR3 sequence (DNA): TGCAGCGTTGTGACTAGCGGGTTCAATGAGCAGTTCTTC. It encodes CSVVTSGFNEQFF.